The sample holds many counts of the clone carrying this T cell receptor (beta chain). Antigen unknown. This sample is part of a study of shared clonotypes between healthy human individuals. Overall study results and limits: Few donors restricted represented genetic and exposure-history diversity.

Genomic DNA from each subset was divided evenly over several immunoSEQ plates. Around 30,000 T cell genomes (around 320 ng DNA) went into each PBMC replicate. Assay used: immunoSEQ multiplex PCR; TCRdb lists only in-frame clones, some missing. The sample consists of under 600,000 clones, around 77% of them appearing once. V was shortened by 0 bases and J by 3 bases, with 10 bases between the two germline ends. The CDR3 has 14 amino acids. Germline V gives CDR1 SGHTS, CDR2 YDEGEE. Healthy adults negative for HIV, lacking recent acute infections or vaccinations, served as donors. Sequencing input: PBMCs. This chain uses TRBV5-8 with TRBJ2-7; D not certain. The receptor's source is a middle-aged woman in good health. Some clones in this sample may be carry-over from other donors' samples. This chain's CDR3 is CASSLAGRFYEQYF. Written as DNA, the CDR3 is TGTGCCAGCAGCTTGGCCGGACGGTTCTACGAGCAGTACTTC.